This T cell receptor (beta chain) stems from a study of cytomegalovirus exposure and HLA in healthy donors. The assay was immunoSEQ multiplex PCR, and TCRdb's table has in-frame clones only and misses some. The sample records roughly 300,000 clones, about 90% being singletons. Sequencing input: PBMCs. The receptor was isolated from a woman in her twenties or thirties in good health and CMV-seropositive.

The CDR3 DNA reads as TGTGCCAGCAGCTTGGTTCGGGGAGGTTTTGTAGAGACCCAGTACTTC. It yields the protein CASSLVRGGFVETQYF. The chain recombines TRBV5-8 with TRBJ2-5; possible D gene TRBD2, 6 bases. Germline V gene data show CDR1 as SGHTS and CDR2 as YDEGEE. The CDR3 length is 16 residues. V lost 0 bases to trimming and J lost 4 bases, with 16 bases between them.